This record looks at one T cell receptor (beta chain) sequence and its context. Its specific antigen is unknown. No quality values exist for individual bases; no much larger clone is one base distant. Taken from cysteine to phenylalanine, the CDR3 has 15 residues. Here the CDR3 DNA is all that survives: 45 bases in frame from base 1. According to the germline V gene, CDR1 reads MGHRA and CDR2 reads YSYEKL. From V the trimming removes 6 bases and from J it removes 5 bases, while the gene matches leave 12 bases of the junction unaccounted for. This entry is derived from a study of T cells in Graves' hyperthyroidism and ophthalmopathy (dated by TCRdb to the late 2010s). As for the study more broadly: Peripheral blood samples were taken at the time of initial diagnosis, prior to any treatment. To identify distinguishing TCR V-J signatures, a discovery cohort of about 100 patients was used, comprising 43 with Graves' ophthalmopathy and 57 with stable Graves' hyperthyroidism. Prospective prediction of ophthalmopathy was tested in an independent validation cohort of about 19 hyperthyroidism patients and around 16 patients who later progressed to ophthalmopathy. For training and testing, the 100 or so patients in the discovery cohort were randomly divided in a 7:3 ratio. Thyroid tissue and blood T-cell repertoires from six Graves' hyperthyroidism patients were also compared in the study. After blood sampling, hyperthyroidism patients were treated with methimazole at a starting dose of 30 mg daily, and ophthalmopathy patients were treated with high-dose intravenous methylprednisolone. The paper reports TCR Vbeta CDR3 sequencing of approximately 140 peripheral blood samples: some 41 ophthalmopathy, 75 to 80 hyperthyroidism and 17 progressor patients.

Broader findings and caveats from the paper: Sample size was not statistically predetermined, and investigators were not blinded to group allocation. In validation, the model predicted progression to ophthalmopathy with approximately 71% sensitivity and less than 75% specificity, a median of 6.5 months before onset. Blood samples also contained most of the expanded thyroid clonotypes (frequency above 0.001), which suggests that blood repertoires may reflect thyroid immune responses. A model built on a 13 V-J signature distinguished ophthalmopathy from stable hyperthyroidism, reaching 85% to 90% sensitivity and about 81% specificity in cross-validation and 80%/75% in testing.

The TCR beta CDR3 regions were amplified from RNA transcripts. The first round of RT-PCR for the TCR CDR3 was performed with the HTBI primer set and the Qiagen OneStep RT-PCR kit. Libraries were constructed in a second round of multiplex PCR, after which size selection and purification were carried out. The libraries were sequenced on an Illumina HiSeq2000 using paired-end 100 bp reads. Turning to the authors' computational methods: Raw data were processed with SOAPnuke, discarding reads with adapters, uncalled bases, mean Phred below 15, or no exact constant-primer or identifier match. COPE v1.2.5 was used to merge high-quality paired reads, and clonotypes were defined as unique nucleotide sequences. MiTCR v1.1 was used to align clonotypes to the IMGT TRBV, TRBD and TRBJ reference segments. The analysis included only V-J combinations with a frequency above 0.0001, which together covered roughly 99% of the repertoires. The TCS score was defined as F50 (clonal expansion) divided by E x V (chaos), with BLOSUM62-based TCRdist calculated between CDR3 peptides within each V-J. Welch's t-statistics and random forest reduced 514 V-J features to some 14, which were used in a naive Bayes classifier (R e1071). TCRdb trimmed the raw reads at Q25, called clones with MiXCR and kept productive beta chains. One record per CDR3 amino acid sequence lists the most common genes and DNA. TCRdb's processing, not the authors' own work, is the source of the V and J calls. The sample table records some 460,000 distinct CDR3 sequences; approximately 15% of these occur just once. The ten top clones hold 7.7% of the sample.

Graves' hyperthyroidism was defined as stable when no progression to ophthalmopathy occurred over 18 months of follow-up. The hyperthyroidism patients were between 18 and 65 years old and newly diagnosed, with a disease duration of less than 2 months. The study excluded patients with uncontrolled infections, other autoimmune diseases, pregnancy or lactation. Diagnoses were established on the basis of clinical symptoms, serum thyroxine and TRAb, thyroid ultrasound, and orbital computed tomography. Ficoll-Paque density gradient centrifugation was used to isolate PBMCs from around 10 ml of fresh peripheral blood. Total RNA was extracted with Trizol reagent, and quality was checked on an Agilent 2100 Bioanalyzer.

The sequence links TRBV4-1 to TRBJ1-2, with 7 junctional bases fitting TRBD1. Input material: blood. The TCR sequence derives from a woman aged 18 to 35 with Graves' hyperthyroidism. The CDR3 has the sequence CASRGALGTAYGYTF. The nucleotide sequence reads as follows: TGCGCCAGCAGAGGCGCCTTGGGGACAGCTTATGGCTACACCTTC.